Listed here are 31 T cell receptor beta chains from one sample, sequenced in a study of cytomegalovirus exposure and HLA in healthy donors. The PCR used 60 Vbeta and 13 Jbeta primers. Produced via immunoSEQ multiplex PCR; TCRdb's table is partial and in-frame only. This table has fewer than 200,000 clones, roughly 80% appearing once. The sequencing input was PBMCs. The origin of the receptors is a woman younger than 45 in good health and CMV-seropositive.

The rearrangement joins TRBV5-1 to TRBJ1-6; 7 nucleotides agree with TRBD1. The CDR3 is 15 amino acids. Germline V gives CDR1 SGHRS, CDR2 YFSETQ. Trimming cost V 2 bases and J 9 bases; bases outside gene matches: 8. CDR3 coding DNA: TGCGCCAGCAGCTTAAGGACAGGAGACGGTTCACCCCTCCACTTT. It is translated as CASSLRTGDGSPLHF. Full variable domain (outside the CDR3, taken from reference TRBV5-1 and TRBJ1-6): KAGVTQTPRYLIKTRGQQVTLSCSPISGHRSVSWYQQTPGQGLQFLFEYFSETQRNKGNFPGRFSGRQFSNSRSEMNVSTLELGDSALYLCASSLRTGDGSPLHFGNGTRLTVT.

V usage is TRBV19 and J usage is TRBJ2-3, with D perhaps matching TRBD2 (5 bases). The CDR3 totals 15 residues. Germline CDR1 LNHDA, CDR2 SQIVND (reference sequence). The V gene lost 5 bases and the J gene lost 3 bases, with 15 bases spanning the gap. The CDR3, as DNA: TGTGCCAGTAGTGGGCGAACACTAGTAACAGATACGCAGTATTTT. Its translation is CASSGRTLVTDTQYF.

This clone was observed a few times. The chain carries TRBV12-5 and TRBJ2-1, with D possibly matching TRBD2 (5 bases). V was shortened by 6 bases and J by 4 bases, with 10 bases between the two germline ends. This CDR3 contains 13 residues. CDR1 is LGHNT, CDR2 FRNRAP, per germline. CDR3 nucleotide sequence: TGTGCTAGTGGGAGACGGGGTTACAATGAGCAGTTCTTC. Translated: CASGRRGYNEQFF.

The chain couples TRBV4-3 to TRBJ2-2; D is ambiguous. The CDR3 totals 16 residues. V was pared by 0 bases and J by 3 bases, with 11 bases between. CDR1 LGHNA and CDR2 YSLEER come from the germline V gene. The CDR3 bases are TGCGCCAGCAGCCAAGATCTCAGACACGACACCGGGGAGCTGTTTTTT. The encoded protein is CASSQDLRHDTGELFF.

This clone was observed a handful of times. The rearrangement uses TRBV7-9 and TRBJ1-5; 10 positions match TRBD1. V dropped 1 base and J dropped 4; count of bases not matched to a gene: 13. The CDR3 totals 19 residues. Germline V lookup: CDR1 SEHNR, CDR2 FQNEAQ (reference sequence). CDR3 sequence reads: CASSLGPGQGNMVNQPQHF. CDR3 nucleotides: TGTGCCAGCAGCTTAGGACCGGGACAGGGGAATATGGTTAATCAGCCCCAGCATTTT.

The J gene is TRBJ1-1, the V gene TRBV5-1; TRBD1 is a possible D gene (5 bases). CDR1 is SGHRS and CDR2 is YFSETQ in the germline V gene. V lost 0 bases to trimming and J lost 5 bases, with 8 bases between them. This CDR3 region has 13 residues. The CDR3 is CASSLERGTEAFF. Here the CDR3 DNA reads TGCGCCAGCAGCTTGGAACGGGGGACTGAAGCTTTCTTT. Together with reference TRBV5-1 and TRBJ1-1, the CDR3 gives the full variable domain: KAGVTQTPRYLIKTRGQQVTLSCSPISGHRSVSWYQQTPGQGLQFLFEYFSETQRNKGNFPGRFSGRQFSNSRSEMNVSTLELGDSALYLCASSLERGTEAFFGQGTRLTVV.

The chain combines TRBV4-2 with TRBJ1-6; 7 positions agree with TRBD1. Looked up from germline, CDR1 is LGHNA and CDR2 is YNFKEQ. The CDR3 is 16 residues long. J lost 4 bases, V lost 1 base, and 4 bases had no gene match. CDR3 coding DNA: TGTGCCAGCAGCCAAGCCCGGGACAGATATAATTCACCCCTCCACTTT. Amino acid sequence: CASSQARDRYNSPLHF.

The rearrangement links TRBV4-3 to TRBJ2-7; D perhaps matches TRBD2 (5 bases). CDR1 is LGHNA and CDR2 is YSLEER in the germline V gene. This CDR3 comprises 13 residues. With 4 bases removed from V and 6 bases from J, the gap between germline ends came to 13 bases. CDR3 loop: CASSRNSGSEQYF. The CDR3 nucleotides are TGCGCCAGCAGCCGTAATTCGGGGTCCGAGCAGTACTTC.

J is TRBJ1-4 and V is TRBV7-2; D is ambiguous. V lost 2 bases and J 8 bases, leaving 18 bases between the germline ends. The CDR3 length is 16 residues. Germline CDR1 and CDR2: SGHTA and FQGNSA. The CDR3 DNA is TGTGCCAGCAGCTTATGGAGGACGTCTGGTATCGAAAAACTGTTTTTT. Translated: CASSLWRTSGIEKLFF.

Points on this clone: The identical CDR3 is also encoded by other nucleotide sequences in the sample. J is TRBJ1-2 and V is TRBV18, with 10 nucleotides matching TRBD1. The V gene's germline CDR1 is KGHSH and CDR2 LQKENI. V lost 1 base, J lost 4 bases, and 0 bases stayed unmatched. There are 14 residues in the CDR3. The CDR3 bases are TGTGCCAGCTCACCACGGACAGGGGGCTATGGCTACACCTTC. Residues: CASSPRTGGYGYTF.

The rearrangement joins TRBV5-5 to TRBJ2-1; 13 bases are shared with TRBD2. Germline values: CDR1 SGHKS, CDR2 YYEKEE (reference sequence). The V and J ends lost 0 bases and 9 bases, in that order; junction bases with no gene match: 3. The CDR3 is 15 amino acids. CDR3 residues: CASSLGTSGGTEQFF. CDR3 sequence (DNA): TGTGCCAGCAGCTTGGGGACTAGCGGGGGAACTGAGCAGTTCTTC.

The gene calls are TRBV4-1 and TRBJ1-1, with TRBD1 as a possible D gene (6 bases). CDR1 MGHRA and CDR2 YSYEKL come from the germline V gene. CDR3 length: 22 amino acids. V lost 0 bases to trimming and J lost 3 bases, with 32 bases between them. CDR3 DNA sequence: TGCGCCAGCAGCCAAGAGTTCCGGGCCGGCCGGACAGATCGGCGTGTCGACACTGAAGCTTTCTTT. Residues: CASSQEFRAGRTDRRVDTEAFF.

The chain uses TRBV5-6 and TRBJ1-2, with TRBD1 matching over 9 bases. The ends lost 5 bases at V and 5 bases at J; junction bases unmatched: 16. Germline V gene sequence: CDR1 SGHDT, CDR2 YYEEEE. The CDR3 runs to 17 residues. CDR3 loop: CASSRWDRDREVYGYTF. The CDR3, as DNA: TGTGCCAGCAGTCGATGGGACCGGGACAGGGAAGTTTATGGCTACACCTTC.

As to this clone: Sequence at one end of the junction differs from germline and may be a read error. The J gene is TRBJ2-1, the V gene TRBV27, with D hard to call. Germline-derived CDR1 and CDR2 are MNHEY and SMNVEV (reference sequence). This CDR3 comprises 13 residues. CDR3 loop: CAGSYSVYNEQFF. The DNA of the CDR3 is TGTGCCGGCAGTTATAGTGTCTACAATGAGCAGTTCTTC.

This chain uses TRBV5-1 with TRBJ2-2; a weak D match, TRBD1 (6 bases). Per the germline V gene, CDR1 is SGHRS and CDR2 is YFSETQ. The CDR3 sequence is 15 residues long. V lost 0 bases to trimming and J lost 3 bases, with 9 bases between them. This CDR3 is CASSLVPGDTGELFF. Written as DNA, the CDR3 is TGCGCCAGCAGCTTGGTGCCAGGGGACACCGGGGAGCTGTTTTTT.

The rearrangement uses TRBV6-5 and TRBJ1-6, with TRBD1 as a possible D gene (5 bases). Germline V gene data show CDR1 as MNHEY and CDR2 as SVGAGI. This CDR3 comprises 15 residues. Trimming pared 7 bases from V and 11 bases from J, leaving 21 bases between. CDR3 coding DNA: TGTGCCAGCACCCAGGACACCTCCCCTTGGACACCCCTCCACTTT. The encoded protein is CASTQDTSPWTPLHF.

The chain links TRBV7-2 to TRBJ1-5, with D uncertain. Trimming pared 2 bases from V and 8 bases from J, leaving 10 bases between. The CDR3 totals 13 residues. Germline V gives CDR1 SGHTA, CDR2 FQGNSA. CDR3 region: CASSLTGKKPQHF. CDR3 coding DNA: TGTGCCAGCAGCTTAACGGGGAAGAAGCCCCAGCATTTT.

The CDR3 coding sequence is TGTGCCAGCAGCCCCTGGAGGCAGGGGGCTAATTCACCCCTCCACTTT. This encodes CASSPWRQGANSPLHF. This rearrangement joins TRBV6-6 to TRBJ1-6; TRBD1 matches at 8 bases. J gave up 6 bases and V 6 bases, and 10 bases lay outside the gene matches. Germline V CDR1 and CDR2: MNHNY, SVGAGI (reference sequence). The CDR3 extends over 16 amino acids.

CDR3: CASSQGGLVQETQYF. CDR3 bases: TGTGCCAGCAGCCAAGGGGGACTAGTCCAAGAGACCCAGTACTTC. The chain has TRBV4-2 and TRBJ2-5, with 8 nucleotides matching TRBD2. V was pared by 1 base and J by 1 base, with 2 bases of the junction left unmatched. The CDR3 is 15 residues long. Germline CDR1 and CDR2: LGHNA and YNFKEQ.

The chain joins TRBV7-3 to TRBJ1-3, with D perhaps TRBD1 (6 bases). The V gene lost 0 bases and the J gene lost 3 bases, with 6 bases spanning the gap. This CDR3 region has 14 residues. In germline, CDR1 is SGHTA, CDR2 FQGTGA. CDR3: CASSLTGGGNTIYF. CDR3 coding DNA: TGTGCCAGCAGCTTAACAGGGGGTGGAAACACCATATATTTT.

J is TRBJ1-5 and V is TRBV2; D uncertain. The V and J ends lost 2 bases and 4 bases respectively, with 9 bases between them. Germline CDR1 and CDR2: SNHLY and FYNNEI. This CDR3 spans 14 amino acids. The CDR3 sequence is CASSERNRNQPQHF. Here the CDR3 DNA reads TGTGCCAGCAGTGAACGTAACAGAAATCAGCCCCAGCATTTT.

This clone was detected only a few times. The chain employs TRBV5-6 and TRBJ2-3; 7 bases agree with TRBD1. This CDR3 is 17 amino acids long. The germline CDR1 and CDR2 sequences are SGHDT and YYEEEE. The V segment lost 1 base and the J segment 7 bases; nucleotides outside the gene matches: 15. CDR3 DNA: TGTGCCAGCAGCTTGATTGGTCAGGGGGTGGGTTTTTATACGCAGTATTTT. It codes for CASSLIGQGVGFYTQYF.

This clone has just a few counts. The J gene is TRBJ1-4, the V gene TRBV19, with D possibly TRBD1 on 5 matching bases. The V gene lost 9 bases and the J gene lost 5 bases, with 28 bases spanning the gap. This CDR3 has 18 residues. Germline V gene sequence: CDR1 LNHDA, CDR2 SQIVND (reference sequence). The CDR3 is CARWGGELTNFKNEKLFF. The CDR3 nucleotides are TGTGCCAGGTGGGGCGGAGAGCTAACCAACTTTAAGAATGAAAAACTGTTTTTT. Full variable domain (remainder filled in from reference TRBV19 and TRBJ1-4): DGGITQSPKYLFRKEGQNVTLSCEQNLNHDAMYWYRQDPGQGLRLIYYSQIVNDFQKGDIAEGYSVSREKKESFPLTVTSAQKNPTAFYLCARWGGELTNFKNEKLFFGSGTQLSVL.

The chain links TRBV7-9 to TRBJ2-3; possibly TRBD2 for D (6 bases). Germline V gene sequence: CDR1 SEHNR, CDR2 FQNEAQ (reference sequence). This CDR3 spans 15 amino acids. Trimming stripped 2 bases from V and 3 bases from J, with 12 bases between. DNA of the CDR3: TGTGCCAGCAGCTTAACTAGCTGGGGTACAGATACGCAGTATTTT. Its translation: CASSLTSWGTDTQYF.

The CDR3 sequence: CASSRTVAGAGVDTEAFF. The CDR3 bases are TGTGCCAGCAGCCGAACGGTCGCGGGGGCAGGGGTAGACACTGAAGCTTTCTTT. This rearrangement joins TRBV7-3 to TRBJ1-1, with a tentative D call TRBD1 (6 bases). The CDR3 has 18 amino acids. The V end lost 5 bases, the J end lost 3 bases, and 25 bases lay between the germline ends. Germline V lookup: CDR1 SGHTA, CDR2 FQGTGA.

The rearrangement joins TRBV2 to TRBJ2-7, with TRBD1 as a possible D gene (5 bases). CDR1 SNHLY and CDR2 FYNNEI come from the germline V gene. Trimming pared 7 bases from V and 0 bases from J, leaving 10 bases between. The CDR3 contains 13 residues. The CDR3 loop reads CASNLDSSYEQYF. As DNA, the CDR3 is TGTGCCAGCAACCTCGACAGCTCCTACGAGCAGTACTTC.

This CDR3 is CASSSRQGNEQYF. The CDR3 region has the DNA TGTGCCAGTAGTTCTCGACAGGGGAACGAGCAGTACTTC. J is TRBJ2-7 and V is TRBV19; TRBD1 agrees at 8 bases. The germline V gene has CDR1 LNHDA and CDR2 SQIVND (reference sequence). After removal of 5 bases from V and 5 bases from J, the junction contained 5 bases not matched to a gene. The CDR3 is 13 amino acids.

This clone was seen a handful of times. V is TRBV5-1 and J is TRBJ2-3; the D is unclear. V was clipped by 1 base and J by 3 bases, with 12 bases between them. Germline CDR1 and CDR2: SGHRS and YFSETQ. The CDR3 runs to 15 residues. The CDR3 sequence is CASSLSPAGTDTQYF. The CDR3 region has the DNA TGCGCCAGCAGCTTGAGTCCGGCCGGGACAGATACGCAGTATTTT. Full variable domain (missing parts from reference TRBV5-1 and TRBJ2-3): KAGVTQTPRYLIKTRGQQVTLSCSPISGHRSVSWYQQTPGQGLQFLFEYFSETQRNKGNFPGRFSGRQFSNSRSEMNVSTLELGDSALYLCASSLSPAGTDTQYFGPGTRLTVL.

This clone was counted a few times. This chain joins TRBV7-2 and TRBJ1-2; possibly TRBD1 for D (6 bases). The germline CDR1 and CDR2 sequences are SGHTA and FQGNSA. CDR3 size: 14 residues. V was pared by 1 base and J by 4 bases, with 10 bases between. In DNA, the CDR3 is TGTGCCAGCAGCTTAGAAACAGGGTCCTATGGCTACACCTTC. Translated: CASSLETGSYGYTF.

The rearrangement joins TRBV28 to TRBJ1-2; D is perhaps TRBD1 (6 bases). This CDR3 contains 14 residues. V was pared by 1 base and J by 4 bases, with 10 bases between. Germline lookup yields CDR1 MDHEN and CDR2 SYDVKM. The chain's CDR3 is CASSLSGRGYGYTF. The DNA for the CDR3 is TGTGCCAGCAGTTTATCGGGCAGGGGCTATGGCTACACCTTC.

V gene TRBV4-1 combines with J gene TRBJ1-4; 10 bases line up with TRBD1. The CDR3 spans 20 residues. Trimming at V came to 2 bases and at J to 0 bases, leaving 12 bases not matched to a gene. Germline loops: CDR1 MGHRA, CDR2 YSYEKL. CDR3 region: CASSQKFPSGTGATNEKLFF. CDR3 sequence (DNA): TGCGCCAGCAGCCAAAAGTTCCCGTCCGGGACAGGGGCAACTAATGAAAAACTGTTTTTT.